A selection of T cell receptor beta chains follows, all from one sample in a study of T cells in Graves' hyperthyroidism and ophthalmopathy. TCRdb re-called the multiplex PCR reads through MiXCR, storing one row per CDR3 protein. The sample shows about 520,000 distinct CDR3 sequences, around 22% of them seen only once. The material sequenced was blood. The receptors come from a young woman with Graves' ophthalmopathy. CDR3s include the opening cysteine and the closing phenylalanine or tryptophan. A D gene is named only where the DNA matches it firmly. Not all rows give a size; the values are once, few, many and, for expanded clones, a class.

length	size	V	J	D	DNA	CDR3
12	few	TRBV3-1	TRBJ2-7	.	TGTGCCAGCAGGGGGGCTAGGGGCGAGCAGTACTTC	CASRGARGEQYF
15	.	TRBV12-3/TRBV12-4	TRBJ2-7	TRBD1	TGTGCCAGCAGGATGGGACAGGGGGCTTTTTACGAGCAGTACTTC	CASRMGQGAFYEQYF
16	few	TRBV11-2	TRBJ2-2	.	TGTGCCAGCAGCCCCCGGGGAGTCGCGAACACCGGGGAGCTGTTTTTT	CASSPRGVANTGELFF
14	many	TRBV5-1	TRBJ2-7	.	TGTGCCAGCAGTTTGACGGGCAGCTCCTACGAGCAGTACTTC	CASSLTGSSYEQYF
14	.	TRBV5-6	TRBJ2-7	TRBD2	TGTGCCAGCAGAGAAAGCGGGAGGGCCTACGAGCAGTACTTC	CASRESGRAYEQYF
16	once	TRBV11-2	TRBJ1-2	TRBD1	TGTGCCAGCAGCCACGTGACAGGGACGGCTAACTATGGCTACACCTTC	CASSHVTGTANYGYTF
13	few	TRBV9	TRBJ2-5	.	TGTGCCAGCAGCGTAAAGGTCCGAGAGACCCAGTACTTC	CASSVKVRETQYF
15	.	TRBV7-3	TRBJ2-5	.	TGTGCCAGCAGCTTAACCCCGGGCAGCCAAGAGACCCAGTACTTC	CASSLTPGSQETQYF
14	few	TRBV20-1	TRBJ1-1	TRBD1	TGCAGTGCTAGGGCAGGGGGCGGTAGCACTGAAGCTTTCTTT	CSARAGGGSTEAFF
16	.	TRBV13	TRBJ1-6	TRBD1	TGTGCCAGCAGCCTAAACCCGGGGACAGGGGGTTCACCCCTCCACTTT	CASSLNPGTGGSPLHF
14	.	TRBV12-3/TRBV12-4	TRBJ1-2	.	TGTGCCAGCAGCCCCGGAGGACCTAACTATGGCTACACCTTC	CASSPGGPNYGYTF
14	.	TRBV6-2/TRBV6-3	TRBJ2-2	.	TGTGCCAGCAGACCGGGGGCCCCCACCGGGGAGCTGTTTTTT	CASRPGAPTGELFF
13	many	TRBV29-1	TRBJ2-7	.	TGCAGCGTTACAGACTCGGGGCCTTACGAGCAGTACTTC	CSVTDSGPYEQYF
14	many	TRBV5-1	TRBJ1-2	.	TGCGCCAGCGGTTCGGGGGGAGCTAACTATGGCTACACCTTC	CASGSGGANYGYTF
16	many	TRBV4-1	TRBJ2-5	TRBD2	TGCGCCAGCAGCAAAGGGTCGGGAGGGGCACCGGAGACCCAGTACTTC	CASSKGSGGAPETQYF
15	many	TRBV7-9	TRBJ1-5	TRBD1	TGTGCCAGCAGCTTCGGGACAGGGGGCATTCAGCCCCAGCATTTT	CASSFGTGGIQPQHF
14	few	TRBV4-1	TRBJ1-2	.	TGCACCAGCAGCCAAGCAGTAGGGAACTATGGCTACACCTTC	CTSSQAVGNYGYTF
14	many	TRBV20-1	TRBJ1-2	.	TGCAGTGCTCCAGCGGTACAGGGAGCCTATGGCTACACCTTC	CSAPAVQGAYGYTF
12	many	TRBV2	TRBJ2-7	.	TGTGCCAGCAGTGAAGCAAGCGACGAGCAGTACTTC	CASSEASDEQYF
16	many	TRBV6-5	TRBJ2-2	.	TGTGCCAGCAGTTACCTAGGGGACGAGGTAGCCGGGGAGCTGTTTTTT	CASSYLGDEVAGELFF
14	many	TRBV7-8	TRBJ2-5	.	TGTGCCAGCAGCTTAGGGTACCTGCAAGAGACCCAGTACTTC	CASSLGYLQETQYF
14	few	TRBV6-1	TRBJ2-7	.	TGTGCCAGCAGTGAAGGGGACGGGAGCTACGAGCAGTACTTC	CASSEGDGSYEQYF
15	few	TRBV12-3/TRBV12-4	TRBJ1-2	TRBD1	TGTGCCAGCAGTTCCGGGACAGGGAAAAACTATGGCTACACCTTC	CASSSGTGKNYGYTF
19	many	TRBV29-1	TRBJ1-2	.	TGCAGCGTTGAAGAACCTGACTCCCAACAGGGCTGGATTAACTATGGCTACACCTTC	CSVEEPDSQQGWINYGYTF
13	many	TRBV15	TRBJ2-7	.	TGTGCCACCAGCAGAGATCGGTCCGCCGAGCAGTACTTC	CATSRDRSAEQYF
17	.	TRBV4-2	TRBJ2-5	.	TGTGCCAGCAGCCAAGATCCCTGGCAGGGTGGTTTGGAGACCCAGTACTTC	CASSQDPWQGGLETQYF
17	many	TRBV24-1	TRBJ2-5	.	TGTGCCACCAGCACGGATAAGGGGGGGTCACTTAGGGAGACCCAGTACTTC	CATSTDKGGSLRETQYF
12	.	TRBV20-1	TRBJ2-7	.	TGCAGTGCTAGGCCAGAATCCTACGAGCAGTACTTC	CSARPESYEQYF
12	many	TRBV28	TRBJ1-5	.	TGTGCCAGCAGTTTACCCATCAGGCCCCAGCATTTT	CASSLPIRPQHF
16	many	TRBV7-2	TRBJ2-5	TRBD2	TGTGCCAGCAGACGGACTAGCGGGGGGGCCCGAGAGACCCAGTACTTC	CASRRTSGGARETQYF
13	many	TRBV24-1	TRBJ2-5	.	TGTGCCACCAGTTCCGAGGGGAGAAAGACCCAGTACTTC	CATSSEGRKTQYF
15	many	TRBV6-1	TRBJ2-7	.	TGTGCCAGCAGTGAACCGGGGGCAGGGACTTACGAGCAGTACTTC	CASSEPGAGTYEQYF
13	many	TRBV6-2/TRBV6-3	TRBJ1-6	.	TGTGCCAGCAGTCCTCAGACAGAATCACCCCTCCACTTT	CASSPQTESPLHF
13	many	TRBV28	TRBJ2-7	.	TGTGCCACCAACCAGGGGGGAGACTACGAGCAGTACTTC	CATNQGGDYEQYF
16	many	TRBV12-3/TRBV12-4	TRBJ2-7	TRBD1	TGTGCCAGCAGTCAACTAGGTCGGGACAGAACCTACGAGCAGTACTTC	CASSQLGRDRTYEQYF
14	many	TRBV29-1	TRBJ2-2	.	TGCAGCGTTGTTTACCAGGGTTGGACCGGGGAGCTGTTTTTT	CSVVYQGWTGELFF
15	.	TRBV5-4	TRBJ2-2	TRBD1	TGTGCCAGCAGCTTGACAGGGGGATTGATCGGGGAGCTGTTTTTT	CASSLTGGLIGELFF
16	many	TRBV19	TRBJ2-2	.	TGTGCCAGTAGTATGTCCCGGGGGAAACCCACCGGGGAGCTGTTTTTT	CASSMSRGKPTGELFF
16	.	TRBV4-3	TRBJ2-3	TRBD2	TGCGCCAGCAGCCAAGATGGGGGGGGTTACACAGATACGCAGTATTTT	CASSQDGGGYTDTQYF
13	many	TRBV2	TRBJ1-2	.	TGTGCCAGCAGTGAAGACCCAGCCGGGCGAGCCACCTTC	CASSEDPAGRATF
13	many	TRBV10-3	TRBJ2-5	.	TGTGCCATCAGTGAGTCTTCCCAAGAGACCCAGTACTTC	CAISESSQETQYF
15	.	TRBV15	TRBJ1-3	TRBD1	TGTGCCACCAGCAGAGGCAGGGGGATCGGAAACACCATATATTTT	CATSRGRGIGNTIYF
16	many	TRBV6-5	TRBJ2-7	.	TGTGCCAGCAGTTACTCCGGTGCAGGGGATAAGGCCGAGCAGTACTTC	CASSYSGAGDKAEQYF
14	many	TRBV12-3/TRBV12-4	TRBJ1-5	TRBD1	TGTGCCAGCACGGGACAGGTTAGCAATCAGCCCCAGCATTTT	CASTGQVSNQPQHF
12	few	TRBV12-3/TRBV12-4	TRBJ2-2	.	TGTGCCAGCAAATCAGACGCCGGGGAGCTGTTTTTT	CASKSDAGELFF
15	many	TRBV7-8	TRBJ1-5	.	TGTGCCAGCAGACCGACAGTCTTGAGCAATCAGCCCCAGCATTTT	CASRPTVLSNQPQHF
13	.	TRBV6-1	TRBJ2-7	.	TGTGCCAGCAAGGCCCTCGCGGTCAACGAGCAGTACTTC	CASKALAVNEQYF